These 28 T cell receptor beta chains share one sample of origin, sequenced in a study of cytomegalovirus exposure and HLA in healthy donors. The PCR contained 60 Vbeta and 13 Jbeta primers. Profiled with immunoSEQ multiplex PCR; TCRdb holds only in-frame clones, not every one. The sample records 150,000 to 200,000 clones, 75% to 85% being singletons. The source material was PBMCs. The receptors here all came from a woman aged 30 to 39 in good health and CMV-seropositive.

This clone was picked up one time. The gene calls are TRBV7-9 and TRBJ1-3, with a possible D match to TRBD1 (6 bases). Trimming pared 2 bases from V and 0 bases from J, leaving 11 bases between. Germline CDR1 and CDR2: SEHNR and FQNEAQ (reference sequence). This CDR3 contains 16 residues. CDR3 protein: CASSLRQEISGNTIYF. The CDR3, as DNA: TGTGCCAGCAGCTTACGACAGGAGATCTCTGGAAACACCATATATTTT. The entire variable domain, with the rest obtained from reference TRBV7-9 and TRBJ1-3, is as follows: DTGVSQNPRHKITKRGQNVTFRCDPISEHNRLYWYRQTLGQGPEFLTYFQNEAQLEKSRLLSDRFSAERPKGSFSTLEIQRTEQGDSAMYLCASSLRQEISGNTIYFGEGSWLTVV.

This chain connects TRBV4-1 to TRBJ2-2; a possible D gene is TRBD1 (6 bases). CDR3 length: 17 residues. CDR1 MGHRA and CDR2 YSYEKL come from the germline V gene. Trimming removed 1 base at V and 5 bases at J, with 17 bases between. The CDR3 coding sequence is TGCGCCAGCAGCCAAGGGACACAGGGCGCGCTTACCGGGGAGCTGTTTTTT. As protein: CASSQGTQGALTGELFF.

The chain recombines TRBV7-9 with TRBJ2-7; 9 bases line up with TRBD1. CDR1 is SEHNR and CDR2 is FQNEAQ in the germline V gene (reference sequence). The CDR3 is made up of 13 amino acids. Trimming took 7 bases from V and 7 from J; bases not matched to a gene: 8. The CDR3 DNA sequence: TGTGCCAGCACAGGGACAGGGAGTTCGGAGCAGTACTTC. It encodes CASTGTGSSEQYF.

This clone was counted a few times. The rearrangement links TRBV6-1 to TRBJ1-5, with 8 bases fitting TRBD1. The trim removed 4 bases at V and 2 bases at J, leaving 10 bases unmatched. There are 17 residues in the CDR3. Looked up from germline, CDR1 is MNHNS and CDR2 is SASEGT. In DNA form, the CDR3 reads TGTGCCAGCAGTGGGCGGTGGGGGACAGGTGGCAATCAGCCCCAGCATTTT. Protein: CASSGRWGTGGNQPQHF.

The rearrangement uses TRBV10-3 and TRBJ1-1; 7 positions match TRBD1. The V and J ends lost 5 bases and 0 bases, in that order; junction bases with no gene match: 9. Germline CDR1 and CDR2: ENHRY and SYGVKD. The CDR3 spans 16 residues. The CDR3 region is CAISPTGATLNTEAFF. The DNA of the CDR3 is TGTGCCATCAGTCCTACAGGGGCGACCCTGAACACTGAAGCTTTCTTT.

This clone turned up a few times. J is TRBJ2-3 and V is TRBV4-3; D gene uncertain. The germline V gene has CDR1 LGHNA and CDR2 YSLEER. The V and J ends lost 4 bases and 8 bases respectively, with 10 bases between them. This CDR3 spans 12 amino acids. The CDR3 spells CASSPNSFTQYF. As DNA, the CDR3 is TGCGCCAGCAGCCCCAACAGTTTTACGCAGTATTTT.

The chain has TRBV27 and TRBJ2-1, with 12 bases lining up with TRBD2. Trimming took 5 bases from V and 4 from J; bases not matched to a gene: 12. The CDR3 loop spans 18 amino acids. CDR1 MNHEY and CDR2 SMNVEV come from the germline V gene (reference sequence). The CDR3 protein is CASSLRTSGTPGYNEQFF. As DNA, the CDR3 is TGTGCCAGCAGTCTAAGGACTAGCGGGACCCCCGGATACAATGAGCAGTTCTTC.

The rearrangement joins TRBV11-2 to TRBJ2-7; D uncertain. The germline CDR1 and CDR2 sequences are SGHAT and FQNNGV. The ends were cut back, 5 bases at V and 7 bases at J, with 9 bases in the middle. CDR3 size: 11 residues. CDR3 DNA sequence: TGTGCCAGCAGCCGCCGGTGGGAGCAGTACTTC. Its translation: CASSRRWEQYF.

The chain has TRBV9 and TRBJ2-1; D possibly corresponds to TRBD2 (5 bases). Trimming took off 0 bases at V and 5 bases at J, with 9 bases between the two ends. Germline V gene lookup returns CDR1 SGDLS and CDR2 YYNGEE. This CDR3 contains 14 residues. In nucleotides, the CDR3 is TGTGCCAGCAGCGTAGGACTAAAAAACAATGAGCAGTTCTTC. Its translation is CASSVGLKNNEQFF.

This rearrangement joins TRBV7-9 to TRBJ1-2; D remains unclear. Germline V gene lookup returns CDR1 SEHNR and CDR2 FQNEAQ (reference sequence). The V and J ends lost 6 bases and 0 bases respectively, with 14 bases between them. The CDR3 totals 15 residues. The CDR3 DNA is TGTGCCAGCAGAGGTGAGGGTTCCCCTAACTATGGCTACACCTTC. It encodes CASRGEGSPNYGYTF.

The gene calls are TRBV6-5 and TRBJ1-5, with D perhaps TRBD1 (6 bases). The ends were cut back, 6 bases at V and 3 bases at J, with 12 bases in the middle. CDR3 length: 14 residues. Germline CDR1 MNHEY, CDR2 SVGAGI. The CDR3 loop is CASSPQGTNQPQHF. The CDR3 bases are TGTGCCAGCAGCCCCCAGGGGACCAATCAGCCCCAGCATTTT.

This clone was counted between two and nine times. The V call is TRBV4-1, the J call TRBJ2-1; D is perhaps TRBD2 (5 bases). Germline CDR1 and CDR2: MGHRA and YSYEKL. The CDR3 totals 18 residues. V was trimmed by 4 bases and J by 3 bases, leaving 22 bases between them. CDR3 protein: CASSLTPTSLGIYNEQFF. Here the CDR3 DNA reads TGCGCCAGCAGCCTAACCCCTACTAGTTTGGGGATCTACAATGAGCAGTTCTTC.

The chain joins TRBV29-1 to TRBJ2-1, with TRBD1 matching 8 bases. V was clipped by 4 bases and J by 1 base; unmatched bases: 3. This CDR3 contains 14 residues. Germline CDR1 SQVTM, CDR2 ANQGSEA. The CDR3 sequence: CSVVRTGSYNEQFF. CDR3 DNA sequence: TGCAGCGTTGTGAGGACAGGGTCCTACAATGAGCAGTTCTTC.

The gene calls are TRBV30 and TRBJ2-6; TRBD1 agrees at 7 bases. CDR3 length: 14 amino acids. The trim removed 5 bases at V and 1 base at J, leaving 2 bases unmatched. Germline-derived CDR1 and CDR2 are GTSNPN and SVGIG (reference sequence). The CDR3 nucleotides read TGTGCCTGGCTGGGACAGTCTGGGGCCAACGTCCTGACTTTC. This codes for CAWLGQSGANVLTF.

Only one count was recorded for this clone. The chain carries TRBV19 and TRBJ2-1; 13 nucleotides match TRBD2. V gave up 4 bases and J gave up 9 bases; unmatched junction bases: 6. In germline, CDR1 is LNHDA, CDR2 SQIVND (reference sequence). CDR3 length: 15 amino acids. The CDR3 DNA reads TGTGCCAGTAGTAATCCGGGACTAGCGGGACTTGAGCAGTTCTTC. Translated: CASSNPGLAGLEQFF.

The chain recombines TRBV9 with TRBJ2-7, with 11 bases matching TRBD2. The germline V gene has CDR1 SGDLS and CDR2 YYNGEE. V lost 1 base and J lost 5; bases outside the gene matches: 5. The CDR3 spans 15 residues. CDR3: CASSVRTSGRDEQYF. CDR3 bases: TGTGCCAGCAGCGTACGCACTAGCGGGAGAGACGAGCAGTACTTC.

Here the CDR3 reads CASSSTGLATNEKLFF. In nucleotides, the CDR3 is TGCGCCAGCAGCTCGACAGGGCTCGCGACTAATGAAAAACTGTTTTTT. The chain combines TRBV5-1 with TRBJ1-4, with TRBD1 matching over 7 bases. With 3 bases clipped from V and 2 bases from J, the junction kept 7 bases outside the gene matches. Germline CDR1 SGHRS, CDR2 YFSETQ. The CDR3 consists of 16 residues.

CDR3 protein: CASSPPGFRYEQYF. Written as DNA, the CDR3 is TGTGCCAGCAGTCCCCCGGGGTTTAGGTACGAGCAGTACTTC. This chain uses TRBV2 with TRBJ2-7, with D perhaps TRBD2 (5 bases). Trimming shortened V by 5 bases and J by 4 bases, and 15 bases separated the two germline ends. This CDR3 contains 14 residues. The V gene's germline CDR1 is SNHLY and CDR2 FYNNEI.

This chain uses TRBV6-5 with TRBJ2-7; maybe TRBD2 (5 bases). From germline, CDR1 is MNHEY and CDR2 SVGAGI. The CDR3 covers 13 residues. The V gene lost 5 bases and the J gene lost 4 bases, with 12 bases spanning the gap. DNA for the CDR3: TGTGCCAGCAGTCTCCGGGGTTCTTACGAGCAGTACTTC. Protein: CASSLRGSYEQYF.

The chain combines TRBV15 with TRBJ1-4; D might be TRBD1 (5 bases). Between the trimmed V and J ends, which lost 0 bases and 5 bases, there was a span of 10 bases. The germline CDR1 and CDR2 sequences are LNHNV and YYDKDF (reference sequence). The CDR3 runs to 15 residues. CDR3 DNA sequence: TGTGCCACCAGCAGAGATGGTGGGGGGAATGAAAAACTGTTTTTT. Protein product: CATSRDGGGNEKLFF.

The rearrangement joins TRBV5-1 to TRBJ1-1, with 7 bases identical to TRBD1. This CDR3 is built from 13 residues. With V trimmed by 8 bases and J by 0 bases, 4 bases remained unmatched. Germline V lookup: CDR1 SGHRS, CDR2 YFSETQ. CDR3 bases: TGCGCCAGTACGGGACAGATGAACACTGAAGCTTTCTTT. Translated: CASTGQMNTEAFF. Looking up the rest from reference TRBV5-1 and TRBJ1-1 gives the full variable domain: KAGVTQTPRYLIKTRGQQVTLSCSPISGHRSVSWYQQTPGQGLQFLFEYFSETQRNKGNFPGRFSGRQFSNSRSEMNVSTLELGDSALYLCASTGQMNTEAFFGQGTRLTVV.

The chain joins TRBV4-3 to TRBJ2-7; D call uncertain. This CDR3 has 17 residues. Germline V gene lookup returns CDR1 LGHNA and CDR2 YSLEER. V lost 2 bases, J lost 2 bases, and 19 bases lay in between. In nucleotides, the CDR3 is TGCGCCAGCAGCCAAACCCCACGCCAGGATCCTCCCTACGAGCAGTACTTC. Encoded protein: CASSQTPRQDPPYEQYF.

The J gene is TRBJ1-2, the V gene TRBV5-1; D gene uncertain. The ends were cut back, 2 bases at V and 4 bases at J, with 12 bases in the middle. In germline, CDR1 is SGHRS, CDR2 YFSETQ. This CDR3 has 14 amino acids. This CDR3 reads CASSFEGEGYGYTF. CDR3 DNA sequence: TGCGCCAGCAGCTTCGAGGGAGAGGGCTATGGCTACACCTTC.

V gene TRBV5-1 combines with J gene TRBJ2-7; 11 nucleotides align to TRBD1. CDR3 length: 15 residues. V was clipped by 0 bases and J by 7 bases; unmatched bases: 6. Germline V gene data show CDR1 as SGHRS and CDR2 as YFSETQ. CDR3 loop: CASSLEVGQGGEQYF. CDR3 DNA: TGCGCCAGCAGCTTGGAGGTGGGACAGGGGGGAGAGCAGTACTTC.

This chain connects TRBV30 to TRBJ1-2; TRBD1 matches 8 bases. After removal of 3 bases from V and 6 bases from J, the junction contained 6 bases not matched to a gene. The CDR3 is made up of 13 amino acids. Germline V gives CDR1 GTSNPN, CDR2 SVGIG (reference sequence). The CDR3 sequence is CAWRRTGGDGYTF. Written as DNA, the CDR3 is TGTGCCTGGAGACGAACAGGGGGTGATGGCTACACCTTC.

The V and J genes are TRBV5-5 and TRBJ2-4; 9 bases match TRBD2. V trimming: 4 bases; J trimming: 0 bases; junction bases outside the gene matches: 11. Germline V gene lookup returns CDR1 SGHKS and CDR2 YYEKEE (reference sequence). The CDR3 is 18 residues long. CDR3 protein: CASSPISLAGPAKNIQYF. DNA of the CDR3: TGTGCCAGCAGCCCCATATCACTAGCGGGCCCAGCCAAAAACATTCAGTACTTC. Full variable domain (remainder filled in from reference TRBV5-5 and TRBJ2-4): DAGVTQSPTHLIKTRGQQVTLRCSPISGHKSVSWYQQVLGQGPQFIFQYYEKEERGRGNFPDRFSARQFPNYSSELNVNALLLGDSALYLCASSPISLAGPAKNIQYFGAGTRLSVL.

This clone appeared once. The V call is TRBV6-5, the J call TRBJ1-2; D not resolved. CDR1 is MNHEY, CDR2 SVGAGI, per germline. CDR3 length equals 16 residues. V was clipped by 4 bases and J by 8 bases, with 23 bases between them. The CDR3 loop is CASSSLSGVHLGGYTF. The CDR3 DNA is TGTGCCAGCAGTTCCCTGAGCGGGGTCCACCTCGGGGGCTACACCTTC.

The gene calls are TRBV7-8 and TRBJ1-4; weak D call: TRBD1 (6 bases). CDR1 SGHVS and CDR2 FQNEAQ come from the germline V gene. The CDR3 consists of 17 residues. V gave up 2 bases and J gave up 4 bases, with 17 bases separating them. The CDR3 reads CASSLRAKGQINEKLFF. The CDR3 bases are TGTGCCAGCAGCTTAAGGGCGAAAGGACAGATTAATGAAAAACTGTTTTTT.